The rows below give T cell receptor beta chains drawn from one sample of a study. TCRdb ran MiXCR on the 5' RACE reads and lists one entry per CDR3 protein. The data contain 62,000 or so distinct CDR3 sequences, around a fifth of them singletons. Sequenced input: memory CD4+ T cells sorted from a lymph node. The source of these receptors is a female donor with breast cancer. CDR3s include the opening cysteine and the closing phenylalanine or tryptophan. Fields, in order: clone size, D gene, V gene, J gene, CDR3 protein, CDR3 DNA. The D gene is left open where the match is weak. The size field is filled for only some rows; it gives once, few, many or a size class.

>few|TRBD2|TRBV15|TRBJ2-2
CATTSKWTSGRGDTGELFF
TGTGCCACCACCTCAAAATGGACTAGCGGGAGAGGGGACACCGGGGAGCTGTTTTTT
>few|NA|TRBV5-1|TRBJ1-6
CASSVTGNSYNSPLHF
TGCGCCAGCAGCGTCACAGGGAACTCCTATAATTCACCCCTCCACTTT
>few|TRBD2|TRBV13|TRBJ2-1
CASSPGTSSFEEQFF
TGTGCCAGCAGCCCCGGGACTAGCTCATTCGAGGAGCAGTTCTTC
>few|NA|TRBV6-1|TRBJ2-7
CASSESRDVSNEQYF
TGTGCCAGCAGTGAATCCCGGGACGTCAGCAACGAGCAGTACTTC
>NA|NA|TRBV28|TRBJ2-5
CASSSPPETQYF
TGTGCCAGCAGTTCACCCCCGGAGACCCAGTACTTC
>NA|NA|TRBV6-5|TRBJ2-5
CASSDRGLGETQYF
TGTGCCAGCAGTGATAGGGGCTTGGGGGAGACCCAGTACTTC
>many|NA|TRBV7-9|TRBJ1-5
CASSLGPGNTNQPQHF
TGTGCCAGCAGCTTAGGACCGGGGAACACTAATCAGCCCCAGCATTTT
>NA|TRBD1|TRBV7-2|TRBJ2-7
CASSLRAAGQGTNYEQYF
TGTGCCAGCAGTTTAAGGGCCGCGGGACAGGGGACCAATTACGAGCAGTACTTC
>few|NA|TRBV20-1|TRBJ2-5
CSARDGGGRGGETQYF
TGCAGTGCTAGAGATGGGGGCGGGAGAGGGGGAGAGACCCAGTACTTC
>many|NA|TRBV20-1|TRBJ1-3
CSARVWTALSGNTIYF
TGCAGTGCTAGAGTTTGGACAGCCCTCTCTGGAAACACCATATATTTT
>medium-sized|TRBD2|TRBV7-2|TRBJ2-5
CASSLAQSGGQETQYF
TGTGCCAGCAGCTTAGCGCAATCGGGGGGCCAAGAGACCCAGTACTTC
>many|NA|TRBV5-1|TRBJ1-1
CASSGGGTDLPEAFF
TGCGCCAGCAGCGGGGGCGGGACGGACCTCCCTGAAGCTTTCTTT
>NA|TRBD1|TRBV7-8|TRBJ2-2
CASSRTGKDGELFF
TGTGCCAGCAGCCGGACAGGGAAGGACGGGGAGCTGTTTTTT
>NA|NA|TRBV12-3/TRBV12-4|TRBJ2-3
CASSRTRGVDTQYF
TGTGCCAGCAGTCGAACCCGGGGTGTAGATACGCAGTACTTT
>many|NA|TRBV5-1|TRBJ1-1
CASSLAANTEAFF
TGCGCCAGCAGCTTAGCGGCTAACACTGAAGCTTTCTTT
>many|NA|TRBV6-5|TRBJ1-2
CASRRPLTGYTF
TGTGCCAGCAGGCGCCCTCTTACTGGCTACACCTTC
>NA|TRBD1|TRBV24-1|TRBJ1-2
CATGEPPGQGSGYTF
TGTGCCACCGGTGAGCCGCCGGGACAGGGTTCTGGCTACACCTTC
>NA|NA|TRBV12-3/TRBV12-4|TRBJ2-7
CASSLQGGRYEQYF
TGTGCCAGCAGTCTCCAGGGGGGTAGGTACGAGCAGTACTTC
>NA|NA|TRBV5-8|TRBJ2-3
CASSRGTGITDTQYF
TGTGCCAGCAGCCGTGGGACTGGGATCACAGATACGCAGTATTTT
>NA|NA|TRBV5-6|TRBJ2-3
CASSLMGGDTDTQYF
TGTGCCAGCAGCTTGATGGGCGGAGACACAGATACGCAGTATTTT